This T cell receptor (beta chain) was obtained from a study of blood T cells in healthy people across ages. The use of a sample-barcoded 5' primer and a J-beta primer mix characterized a second PCR of roughly 6 to 11 cycles. Each CDR3 protein is one row after TCRdb ran MiXCR on the 5' RACE reads. The sample carries approximately 1,100,000 distinct CDR3 sequences, roughly 45% recorded once. The CDR3 is 11 residues long. Trimming took off 6 bases at V and 6 bases at J, with 7 bases between the two ends. CDR1 and CDR2 from the germline V gene are SGDLS and YYNGEE. This TCR was recovered from a woman aged 55-70 years in good health. The J gene is TRBJ2-1, the V gene TRBV9; D unclear. The sequenced material came from blood. In nucleotides, the CDR3 is TGTGCCAGCACCAGCTCCAATGAGCAGTTCTTC. Its translation is CASTSSNEQFF. Using reference TRBV9 and TRBJ2-1 for the parts outside the CDR3, the full variable domain is DSGVTQTPKHLITATGQRVTLRCSPRSGDLSVYWYQQSLDQGLQFLIQYYNGEERAKGNILERFSAQQFPDLHSELNLSSLELGDSALYFCASTSSNEQFFGPGTRLTVL.